Below are 12 T cell receptor beta chains sequenced from a single sample in a study of human T cells and chemical hapten exposure. The time point here: patch test 1, 2 weeks after DPC sensitization. Treatment given: therapeutic diphenylcyclopropenone sensitization with weekly scalp DPC. MiXCR was run by TCRdb on the RACE reads, yielding one entry per CDR3 protein. The sample carries 65,000 to 80,000 distinct CDR3 sequences, over 9% recorded once. Sequencing was performed on whole blood, taken in connection with sensitization to the hapten diphenylcyclopropenone (DPC). These receptor sequences come from a woman in her 50s with alopecia areata. Some clones in this sample may be carry-over from other donors' samples.

The chain uses TRBV6-5 and TRBJ2-7; 10 bases line up with TRBD1. The junction had 8 bases not matched to a gene; V was cut back by 6 bases and J by 3 bases. Looked up from germline, CDR1 is MNHEY and CDR2 is SVGAGI. This CDR3 has 15 residues. CDR3 sequence reads: CASRLGQGIIYEQYF. CDR3 nucleotides: TGTGCCAGCAGGCTGGGACAGGGGATCATCTACGAGCAGTACTTC.

This clonotype was detected ten times or more. The chain recombines TRBV30 with TRBJ2-1; D is uncertain. The CDR3 runs 13 residues. Trimming took 3 bases from V and 2 from J, leaving 8 bases between them. Germline lookup yields CDR1 GTSNPN and CDR2 SVGIG (reference sequence). The CDR3 DNA is TGTGCCTGGAGGGACCCCGCCTACAATGAGCAGTTCTTC. As protein: CAWRDPAYNEQFF.

The sample holds a few counts of this clonotype. The chain employs TRBV5-1 and TRBJ2-3; possibly TRBD1 for D (5 bases). V lost 7 bases to trimming and J lost 1 base, with 10 bases between them. CDR1 and CDR2 from the germline V gene are SGHRS and YFSETQ. This CDR3 region has 13 residues. In nucleotides, the CDR3 is TGCGCCAGCGGGGCGTGGGGCACAGATACGCAGTATTTT. It encodes CASGAWGTDTQYF. The variable domain in full, with the rest retrieved from reference TRBV5-1 and TRBJ2-3, is KAGVTQTPRYLIKTRGQQVTLSCSPISGHRSVSWYQQTPGQGLQFLFEYFSETQRNKGNFPGRFSGRQFSNSRSEMNVSTLELGDSALYLCASGAWGTDTQYFGPGTRLTVL.

A few counts support this clonotype. The chain recombines TRBV6-1 with TRBJ2-3, with TRBD2 identical over 7 bases. The CDR3 has 15 residues. Trimming cost V 4 bases and J 0 bases; bases outside gene matches: 4. Germline CDR1 MNHNS, CDR2 SASEGT. CDR3 loop: CASSGLAASTDTQYF. The CDR3 coding sequence is TGTGCCAGCAGTGGGCTAGCGGCTAGCACAGATACGCAGTATTTT.

The J gene is TRBJ2-3, the V gene TRBV28, with a weak D call TRBD2 (7 bases). Germline V gene sequence: CDR1 MDHEN, CDR2 SYDVKM. The CDR3 is 11 residues long. Trimming took 8 bases from V and 7 from J, leaving 10 bases between them. The CDR3 DNA is TGTGCCAGCGGGAGGGGGAATACGCAGTATTTT. This encodes CASGRGNTQYF.

The chain links TRBV29-1 to TRBJ2-7, with TRBD1 identical over 7 bases. CDR3 size: 13 residues. J lost 7 bases, V lost 7 bases, and 13 bases had no gene match. Looked up from germline, CDR1 is SQVTM and CDR2 is ANQGSEA. The CDR3 DNA reads TGCAGCGCCTCACAGGGGAACTCGGGAGAGCAGTACTTC. It codes for CSASQGNSGEQYF.

This clonotype was picked up a small number of times. This chain joins TRBV24-1 and TRBJ2-1; no reliable D call. The CDR3 runs 15 residues. Germline V gene data show CDR1 as KGHDR and CDR2 as SFDVKD. Trimming left V 3 bases short and J 2 bases short, with 10 bases between. CDR3 protein: CATSDSSRAYNEQFF. The CDR3 coding sequence is TGTGCCACCAGTGATAGTAGCCGAGCCTACAATGAGCAGTTCTTC.

The chain employs TRBV30 and TRBJ1-1; no definite D call. The V gene lost 4 bases and the J gene lost 0 bases, with 12 bases spanning the gap. The CDR3 has 14 residues. Germline V gives CDR1 GTSNPN, CDR2 SVGIG (reference sequence). The CDR3 reads CAWNLGSMNTEAFF. As DNA, the CDR3 is TGTGCCTGGAACCTGGGGAGCATGAACACTGAAGCTTTCTTT.

The gene calls are TRBV29-1 and TRBJ2-7; the match to TRBD1 covers 7 bases. Per germline, CDR1 SQVTM and CDR2 ANQGSEA. Trimming cost V 6 bases and J 6 bases; bases outside gene matches: 5. The CDR3 has 11 residues. CDR3 nucleotide sequence: TGCAGCGTCCGAAGGGGGCCCGAGCAGTACTTC. As protein: CSVRRGPEQYF.

In this sample, this clonotype turned up a few times. This rearrangement joins TRBV27 to TRBJ1-2, with D maybe TRBD1 (5 bases). Trimming took 3 bases from V and 8 from J, leaving 16 bases between them. CDR1 is MNHEY, CDR2 SMNVEV, per germline (reference sequence). The CDR3 runs to 14 residues. CDR3 bases: TGTGCCAGCAGTTTTCATGCGGCGGGGGAAGGCTACACCTTC. Translated, it gives CASSFHAAGEGYTF.

This clonotype was seen only once. The rearrangement links TRBV29-1 to TRBJ2-3, with unresolved D. This CDR3 spans 14 amino acids. Germline lookup yields CDR1 SQVTM and CDR2 ANQGSEA. V dropped 4 bases and J dropped 5 bases, with 16 bases sitting between them. CDR3 region: CSVVGMSVVDTQYF. In DNA, the CDR3 is TGCAGCGTTGTGGGGATGTCGGTGGTAGATACGCAGTATTTT.

V and J are TRBV4-2 and TRBJ2-1, with TRBD2 identical over 10 bases. This CDR3 has 19 amino acids. Germline loops: CDR1 LGHNA, CDR2 YNFKEQ. After removal of 0 bases from V and 2 bases from J, the junction contained 10 bases not matched to a gene. The CDR3 sequence is CASSQEWLAGDIAYNEQFF. The CDR3 region has the DNA TGTGCCAGCAGCCAAGAATGGCTAGCGGGAGACATCGCCTACAATGAGCAGTTCTTC.